A single sample gave rise to the 23 T cell receptor beta chains below, sequenced in a study of T cell responses to AZD1222 COVID-19 vaccine (dated by TCRdb to the early 2020s). The method was the immunoSEQ multiplex PCR assay. The table comes from immuneACCESS by way of TCRdb, which keeps in-frame sequences with V and J called. Part of the clones is missing from these tables; in studies checked, under half for an unresolved V gene and the rest for unknown reasons. Recorded for this sample are under 150,000 clones; 80% to 95% of them occurred a single time. About 1.9% of the sample comes from the top ten. Reading the label with the study, this specimen's time point is: about 28 days (+/-7) after the second vaccine dose. Source: peripheral blood, taken 28 days after the second AZD1222 dose. The source of these receptors is an adult who received the AZD1222 COVID-19 vaccine.

The chain employs TRBV6-1 and TRBJ1-3; D ambiguous. CDR3 length equals 16 residues. With 4 bases removed from V and 0 bases from J, the gap between germline ends came to 13 bases. Germline values: CDR1 MNHNS, CDR2 SASEGT. The CDR3 DNA follows: TGTGCCAGCAGTGGATCCGCAGTGAGCTCTGGAAACACCATATATTTT. Protein sequence: CASSGSAVSSGNTIYF.

The rearrangement links TRBV7-9 to TRBJ2-3; 8 bases map to TRBD2. Germline CDR1 reads SEHNR; CDR2 reads FQNEAQ (reference sequence). The CDR3 runs to 17 residues. With V trimmed by 3 bases and J by 0 bases, 8 bases remained unmatched. Written as DNA, the CDR3 is TGTGCCAGCAGCTTGTGGGGCGCTAGCGGGAGCACAGATACGCAGTATTTT. It yields the protein CASSLWGASGSTDTQYF.

This chain connects TRBV18 to TRBJ1-2; D ambiguous. Trimming cost V 4 bases and J 3 bases, with 6 bases left between them. The germline V gene has CDR1 KGHSH and CDR2 LQKENI. This CDR3 is 12 amino acids long. CDR3 coding DNA: TGTGCCAGCTCACTCGGTGACTATGGCTACACCTTC. This gives the protein CASSLGDYGYTF.

This sequence joins TRBV7-9 and TRBJ2-1; 8 bases fit TRBD2. This CDR3 has 14 amino acids. The J segment lost 5 bases and the V segment lost 6 bases, leaving 6 bases of the junction unmatched. CDR1 and CDR2 (germline): SEHNR, FQNEAQ (reference sequence). CDR3 in DNA: TGTGCCAGCAGTACCGGGACTAGAGACAATGAGCAGTTCTTC. Translation: CASSTGTRDNEQFF.

The chain employs TRBV21-1 and TRBJ1-2; the table's D call, TRBD1, was not checked against the DNA. TRBV21-1 is deemed a pseudogene. CDR3 length: 13 residues. This CDR3 is CASDRGPNYGYTF. The CDR3 nucleotides read TGTGCCAGCGACAGGGGGCCTAACTATGGCTACACCTTC.

This clone came up a few times. V usage is TRBV5-1 and J usage is TRBJ1-3; unclear D gene. With 4 bases removed from V and 0 bases from J, the gap between germline ends came to 14 bases. The CDR3 covers 16 residues. The germline V gene encodes CDR1 SGHRS and CDR2 YFSETQ. CDR3 in amino acids: CASSGGGTSSGNTIYF. CDR3 nucleotides: TGCGCCAGCAGCGGAGGAGGAACTAGCTCTGGAAACACCATATATTTT.

This rearrangement joins TRBV27 to TRBJ1-5, with D maybe TRBD1 (6 bases). The germline V gene has CDR1 MNHEY and CDR2 SMNVEV (reference sequence). V lost 2 bases and J 8 bases, leaving 10 bases between the germline ends. The CDR3 loop spans 13 amino acids. CDR3 bases: TGTGCCAGCAGTTTAAGGGGGGGGGAGCCCCAGCATTTT. Amino acid sequence: CASSLRGGEPQHF.

The count of this clone is one. This chain connects TRBV11-3 to TRBJ2-1; no reliable D call. The CDR3 covers 13 residues. CDR1 and CDR2 (germline): SGHNT, YENEEA. Deletions cut 1 base from V and 6 bases from J, with 7 bases between. The CDR3 DNA reads TGTGCCAGCAGCTTAGTCAAGGCCAATGAGCAGTTCTTC. Encoded protein: CASSLVKANEQFF.

V usage is TRBV18 and J usage is TRBJ1-6, with 7 bases fitting TRBD1. The CDR3 totals 16 residues. V shed 4 bases and J 2 bases; nucleotides not matched to a gene: 5. The germline V gene has CDR1 KGHSH and CDR2 LQKENI. The CDR3 nucleotides read TGTGCCAGCTCACGGACCGGGACAGCCTATAATTCACCCCTCCACTTT. Translation gives CASSRTGTAYNSPLHF.

The chain links TRBV2 to TRBJ1-2, with D tentatively TRBD1 (5 bases). The germline V and J ends were trimmed by 7 bases and 1 base, with 13 bases remaining between them. The germline V gene has CDR1 SNHLY and CDR2 FYNNEI. This CDR3 spans 14 amino acids. CDR3 nucleotides: TGTGCCAGCATCCTCGGGACTGATAACTATGGCTACACCTTC. Protein product: CASILGTDNYGYTF.

This chain links TRBV10-3 with TRBJ2-7, with D unresolved. Trimming removed 0 bases from V and 4 bases from J, with 10 bases in between. The CDR3 is 14 amino acids. The germline CDR1 and CDR2 sequences are ENHRY and SYGVKD. CDR3: CAISESTDLYEQYF. The CDR3 bases are TGTGCCATCAGTGAGTCAACTGACTTGTACGAGCAGTACTTC.

The chain is built from TRBV6-1 and TRBJ1-6, with D possibly TRBD1 on 6 matching bases. Trimming pared 7 bases from V and 6 bases from J, leaving 19 bases between. CDR1 is MNHNS and CDR2 is SASEGT in the germline V gene. The CDR3 has 16 residues. The CDR3 DNA is TGTGCCAGCACTGAGACCTCAGGGGCTGGTAATTCACCCCTCCACTTT. Encoded protein: CASTETSGAGNSPLHF.

The J gene is TRBJ2-3, the V gene TRBV2; a possible D gene is TRBD1 (6 bases). CDR3 length: 15 residues. CDR1 and CDR2 (germline): SNHLY, FYNNEI. Deletions cut 6 bases from V and 2 bases from J, with 15 bases between. Here the CDR3 DNA reads TGTGCCAGCAGAGGGCAGGGGTACTTCACAGATACGCAGTATTTT. Its protein is CASRGQGYFTDTQYF. Combining the CDR3 with reference TRBV2 and TRBJ2-3 gives the whole variable domain EPEVTQTPSHQVTQMGQEVILRCVPISNHLYFYWYRQILGQKVEFLVSFYNNEISEKSEIFDDQFSVERPDGSNFTLKIRSTKLEDSAMYFCASRGQGYFTDTQYFGPGTRLTVL.

This clone was picked up one time. This sequence joins TRBV6-6 and TRBJ2-7, with D perhaps TRBD2 (5 bases). CDR3 size: 14 residues. V was trimmed by 0 bases and J by 1 base, leaving 7 bases between them. In germline, CDR1 is MNHNY, CDR2 SVGAGI (reference sequence). The CDR3 DNA reads as TGTGCCAGCAGTTACTCCGGGGAATCCTACGAGCAGTACGTC. It codes for CASSYSGESYEQYV.

The V and J genes are TRBV5-4 and TRBJ2-5; 9 bases fit TRBD1. The junction had 4 bases not matched to a gene; V was cut back by 4 bases and J by 0 bases. The germline CDR1 and CDR2 sequences are SGHNT and YYREEE (reference sequence). This CDR3 is built from 15 residues. The CDR3 loop reads CASSRDRADQETQYF. In nucleotides, the CDR3 is TGTGCCAGCAGCAGGGACAGGGCCGACCAAGAGACCCAGTACTTC.

V gene TRBV20-1 combines with J gene TRBJ2-5; the D is unclear. Germline CDR1 and CDR2: DFQATT and SNEGSKA (reference sequence). This CDR3 has 11 residues. V was cut by 4 bases and J by 9 bases, with 12 bases left in between. The CDR3 spells CSATPGEPQYF. The DNA for the CDR3 is TGCAGTGCTACCCCTGGTGAGCCCCAGTACTTC.

This chain connects TRBV10-3 to TRBJ1-1; D possibly corresponds to TRBD1 (6 bases). The CDR3 loop spans 14 amino acids. Germline CDR1 ENHRY, CDR2 SYGVKD. V lost 0 bases and J 5 bases, leaving 10 bases between the germline ends. CDR3 DNA: TGTGCCATCAGTGAGTCGACAGGCCGAACTGAAGCTTTCTTT. This codes for CAISESTGRTEAFF.

Only one count was recorded for this clone. The V and J genes are TRBV3-1 (or the pseudogene TRBV3-2) and TRBJ1-2; D unresolved. Germline V gene data show CDR1 as LGHDT and CDR2 as YNNKEL (reference sequence). V was trimmed by 0 bases and J by 2 bases, leaving 4 bases between them. The CDR3 is 13 residues long. The CDR3 nucleotides read TGTGCCAGCAGCCAAGAGGGAAACTATGGCTACACCTTC. The encoded protein is CASSQEGNYGYTF.

This clone was counted once. This chain links TRBV10-3 with TRBJ1-1; D is possibly TRBD1 (6 bases). Trimming stripped 8 bases from V and 1 base from J, with 11 bases between. Germline V gene sequence: CDR1 ENHRY, CDR2 SYGVKD. The CDR3 is 13 residues long. Here the CDR3 DNA reads TGTGCCATCGCCCGAGGGGGGAACACTGAAGCTTTCTTT. This encodes CAIARGGNTEAFF.

This chain links TRBV10-3 with TRBJ1-6, with 8 bases matching TRBD1. The ends lost 6 bases at V and 6 bases at J; junction bases unmatched: 4. The CDR3 extends over 14 amino acids. Germline V gene sequence: CDR1 ENHRY, CDR2 SYGVKD. CDR3: CAIRAGGGNSPLHF. The CDR3, as DNA: TGTGCCATCAGGGCAGGGGGCGGTAATTCACCCCTCCACTTT.

The chain combines TRBV7-9 with TRBJ1-3; unclear D gene. V lost 2 bases and J lost 4, with 18 bases in between. The CDR3 has 17 amino acids. CDR1 SEHNR and CDR2 FQNEAQ come from the germline V gene (reference sequence). This CDR3 reads CASSLRAPIETGNTIYF. The CDR3 DNA reads as TGTGCCAGCAGCTTACGGGCCCCGATAGAGACGGGAAACACCATATATTTT.

The genes are TRBV9 and TRBJ1-4; the D gene is possibly TRBD1 (5 bases). Germline V gene sequence: CDR1 SGDLS, CDR2 YYNGEE. V was shortened by 4 bases and J by 8 bases, with 12 bases between the two germline ends. The CDR3 loop spans 13 amino acids. The DNA for the CDR3 is TGTGCCAGCAGCTCGGGGGGTGACGAAAAACTGTTTTTT. Protein product: CASSSGGDEKLFF.

This clone turned up a few times. The rearrangement joins TRBV10-1 to TRBJ2-5; D is uncertain. The CDR3 consists of 13 residues. V lost 2 bases, J lost 1 base, and 5 bases lay in between. In germline, CDR1 is WNHNN, CDR2 SYGVQD (reference sequence). CDR3 residues: CASSENVQETQYF. Written as DNA, the CDR3 is TGCGCCAGCAGTGAGAACGTCCAAGAGACCCAGTACTTC.